This T cell receptor (beta chain) was sequenced in a study of cytomegalovirus exposure and HLA in healthy donors. Study conclusions and caveats: There were reportedly fewer N-insertions in an Asian-associated ancestry cluster than the roughly 670-donor mean, in a later analysis. Later genetic work tied a missense DCLRE1C variant to beta-chain V and J trimming. Within an earlier analysis, most TCR beta V segments proved productive either about 87% or about 30% of the time.

PCR involved 60 Vbeta and 13 Jbeta primers. TCRdb keeps only in-frame clones here, not all; method: immunoSEQ multiplex PCR. The sample has 85,000 to 120,000 clones; 71% are singletons. CDR3 size: 12 residues. The germline CDR1 and CDR2 sequences are GTSNPN and SVGIG (reference sequence). V was cut by 3 bases and J by 5 bases, with 7 bases left in between. Samples came from healthy bone marrow donors. A word on this clone: The antigen remains unidentified.

The sample was PBMCs. This chain joins TRBV30 and TRBJ2-2; unclear D gene. This clonotype was sampled from a female donor in good health and CMV-seronegative. CDR3 loop: CAWSQSTGELFF. CDR3 sequence (DNA): TGTGCCTGGAGCCAGTCTACCGGGGAGCTGTTTTTT.